This T cell receptor (beta chain) was identified during a study of long-term antiretroviral therapy in people with HIV. Study background: The oldest specimens predate the 2015 immediate-ART recommendation by about a decade. Study observations and caveats: Post-treatment diversity went higher with ART but stayed below transplant donor controls. Pre-ART clonal expansion yielded clones that dominated the repertoire at all time points.

Trimming at V came to 4 bases and at J to 8 bases, leaving 7 bases not matched to a gene. This CDR3 region has 15 residues. The germline CDR1 and CDR2 sequences are SGHNT and YYREEE (reference sequence). Worth noting for this clone: What it binds is unknown.

Survey-level resolution applied to immunoSEQ assay v3.0. The repertoire was sequenced with immunoSEQ multiplex PCR; TCRdb's copy has only in-frame clones and lacks some. The sample shows some 40,000 clones, approximately 89% of them seen only once. The chain has TRBV5-4 and TRBJ1-4, with TRBD1 identical over 11 bases. This TCR was recovered from a woman aged 50 to 60 with HIV. The input for sequencing was unsorted PBMCs, taken 3.1 years after starting antiretroviral therapy. The CDR3 DNA reads as TGTGCCAGCAGCCCCGGACAGGGGGCGTGGGAAAAACTGTTTTTT. It yields the protein CASSPGQGAWEKLFF.